The 24 T cell receptor beta chains in this list originate from one sample, sequenced in a study of T cells in localized non-small cell lung cancer. Method: immunoSEQ multiplex PCR; TCRdb's copy keeps in-frame clones and lacks some. This sample has about 1,700 clones, with 29% found just once. The sample consisted of normal lung tissue next to the tumor, taken before any cancer treatment. These receptors originate from a woman aged 40-75 years with stage III lung adenocarcinoma.

This chain joins TRBV25-1 and TRBJ1-6; no clear D. Germline values: CDR1 MGHDK, CDR2 SYGVNS. This CDR3 comprises 14 residues. Trimming removed 1 base at V and 9 bases at J, with 10 bases between. CDR3 loop: CASSESLAVSPLHF. CDR3 DNA sequence: TGTGCCAGCAGTGAATCGTTGGCGGTTTCACCCCTCCACTTT.

This clone was observed a handful of times. The chain is built from TRBV5-1 and TRBJ2-6; no reliable D call. CDR3 size: 15 residues. The germline V gene encodes CDR1 SGHRS and CDR2 YFSETQ. The V end was cut by 0 bases, the J end by 1 base, with 5 bases between. CDR3 bases: TGCGCCAGCAGCTTGGGAGCTTCTGGGGCCAACGTCCTGACTTTC. Residues: CASSLGASGANVLTF.

The rearrangement uses TRBV28 and TRBJ1-5; no reliable D call. The CDR3 is 13 residues long. The V and J ends lost 2 bases and 7 bases respectively, with 9 bases between them. The germline V gene encodes CDR1 MDHEN and CDR2 SYDVKM. CDR3 residues: CASSLQVRQPQHF. Written as DNA, the CDR3 is TGTGCCAGCAGTTTACAGGTTCGGCAGCCCCAGCATTTT.

V and J are TRBV5-1 and TRBJ2-7, with TRBD1 identical over 11 bases. Germline assignment: CDR1 SGHRS and CDR2 YFSETQ. J lost 1 base, V lost 4 bases, and 10 bases had no gene match. This CDR3 is built from 17 residues. CDR3 sequence reads: CASSRGIGTGGSYEQYF. CDR3 sequence (DNA): TGCGCCAGCAGCCGTGGCATTGGGACAGGGGGTTCCTACGAGCAGTACTTC.

This chain links TRBV19 with TRBJ1-1; 8 bases align to TRBD1. Germline V lookup: CDR1 LNHDA, CDR2 SQIVND (reference sequence). The CDR3 is made up of 14 amino acids. Trimming took 4 bases from V and 6 from J; bases not matched to a gene: 7. The CDR3 DNA sequence: TGTGCCAGTAGTAATACAGGGGGTAGTGCTGAAGCTTTCTTT. Protein sequence: CASSNTGGSAEAFF.

The V call is TRBV29-1, the J call TRBJ2-1, with 12 bases lining up with TRBD2. Germline-derived CDR1 and CDR2 are SQVTM and ANQGSEA. This CDR3 spans 16 amino acids. The trim removed 2 bases at V and 9 bases at J, leaving 11 bases unmatched. In DNA form, the CDR3 reads TGCAGCGTTGAAAGGCGACTAGCGGGGGAATTCGGTGAGCAGTTCTTC. Amino acid sequence: CSVERRLAGEFGEQFF.

The chain carries TRBV5-1 and TRBJ1-2; 9 nucleotides match TRBD1. The CDR3 is 14 residues long. Germline trimming cut 1 base from V and 6 bases from J; bases unmatched to any gene: 4. CDR1 and CDR2 (germline): SGHRS, YFSETQ. DNA of the CDR3: TGCGCCAGCAGCTTGAGGGGACAGGGACATGGCTACACCTTC. This translates into CASSLRGQGHGYTF.

The CDR3 DNA reads as TGTGCCAGCAGTGAAGCGGCTCTAAGGACGCAGTATTTT. Translating gives CASSEAALRTQYF. This rearrangement joins TRBV6-1 to TRBJ2-3; D is unresolved. The CDR3 has 13 residues. V dropped 0 bases and J dropped 9 bases, with 10 bases sitting between them. CDR1 is MNHNS and CDR2 is SASEGT in the germline V gene.

This clone was detected only a few times. The chain couples TRBV12-5 to TRBJ1-1; unclear D gene. This CDR3 is built from 12 residues. The V end lost 3 bases, the J end lost 8 bases, and 10 bases lay between the germline ends. Germline V lookup: CDR1 LGHNT, CDR2 FRNRAP. DNA for the CDR3: TGTGCTAGTGGTTTCCCCGGGCGAGAAGCTTTCTTT. This translates into CASGFPGREAFF.

The V and J genes are TRBV6-8 and TRBJ2-3; possibly TRBD1 or TRBD2 for D (5 bases each). V was pared by 5 bases and J by 0 bases, with 15 bases between. The CDR3 contains 16 residues. Looked up from germline, CDR1 is MNHGY and CDR2 is SAAAGT. In nucleotides, the CDR3 is TGTGCCAGCAGTGCCCTGGGGCGGACTAGCACAGATACGCAGTATTTT. Translation: CASSALGRTSTDTQYF.

This clone qualifies as large. This rearrangement joins TRBV6-8 to TRBJ1-5; TRBD1 aligns across 7 bases. CDR1 is MNHGY, CDR2 SAAAGT, per germline. The CDR3 has 15 residues. After removal of 10 bases from V and 0 bases from J, the junction contained 9 bases not matched to a gene. The CDR3 DNA sequence: TGTGCCACCCAGGGGGGAGTTGATAGCAATCAGCCCCAGCATTTT. This encodes CATQGGVDSNQPQHF.

The sample holds a few counts of this clone. The chain links TRBV9 to TRBJ2-7, with 7 bases identical to TRBD1. The CDR3 has 15 residues. Germline CDR1 SGDLS, CDR2 YYNGEE. Losses at the gene ends were 0 bases for V and 2 bases for J; bases not matched to a gene: 5. The CDR3 reads CASSVEQGITYEQYF. DNA of the CDR3: TGTGCCAGCAGCGTAGAACAGGGGATTACCTACGAGCAGTACTTC. The variable domain in full, completed from reference TRBV9 and TRBJ2-7, reads DSGVTQTPKHLITATGQRVTLRCSPRSGDLSVYWYQQSLDQGLQFLIQYYNGEERAKGNILERFSAQQFPDLHSELNLSSLELGDSALYFCASSVEQGITYEQYFGPGTRLTVT.

This sequence joins TRBV14 and TRBJ2-5; D unresolved. Germline loops: CDR1 SGHDN, CDR2 FVKESK. Trimming left V 0 bases short and J 8 bases short, with 7 bases between. This CDR3 has 12 amino acids. Written as DNA, the CDR3 is TGTGCCAGCAGCCAAGATATAGGAACCCAGTACTTC. Amino acid sequence: CASSQDIGTQYF.

The chain employs TRBV19 and TRBJ2-5; D is perhaps TRBD2 (6 bases). Between the trimmed V and J ends, which lost 3 bases and 1 base, there was a span of 15 bases. The germline V gene has CDR1 LNHDA and CDR2 SQIVND (reference sequence). The CDR3 sequence is 16 residues long. The CDR3 bases are TGTGCCAGTAGTATGTTTGGCGGGGAGACCCAAGAGACCCAGTACTTC. Translated: CASSMFGGETQETQYF.

By proportion, this clone is large. The rearrangement links TRBV19 to TRBJ1-1; D unresolved. The CDR3 loop spans 12 amino acids. Trimming shortened V by 5 bases and J by 7 bases, and 11 bases separated the two germline ends. Germline assignment: CDR1 LNHDA and CDR2 SQIVND (reference sequence). In DNA form, the CDR3 reads TGTGCCAGTAGTGTCGGACGTAGTGAAGCTTTCTTT. Translating gives CASSVGRSEAFF.

The chain combines TRBV5-1 with TRBJ2-3, with TRBD1 as a possible D gene (6 bases). V lost 1 base, J lost 4 bases, and 13 bases lay in between. The CDR3 totals 15 residues. Germline V CDR1 and CDR2: SGHRS, YFSETQ. The CDR3 DNA follows: TGCGCCAGCAGCTTGATCCCGACAGGTTCAGATACGCAGTATTTT. Translated: CASSLIPTGSDTQYF.

This clone counts as hyperexpanded. The chain employs TRBV23-1 and TRBJ1-1; weak D call: TRBD1 (5 bases). TRBV23-1 belongs to the ORF category, with a function that is uncertain. V lost 4 bases to trimming and J lost 0 bases, with 18 bases between them. The CDR3 contains 17 residues. The CDR3 loop is CASSPLGQPFMNTEAFF. CDR3 nucleotides: TGCGCCAGCAGTCCTTTAGGACAACCCTTCATGAACACTGAAGCTTTCTTT.

The gene calls are TRBV19 and TRBJ2-2; 8 bases are a match to TRBD1. J lost 0 bases, V lost 9 bases, and 6 bases had no gene match. Germline values: CDR1 LNHDA, CDR2 SQIVND (reference sequence). CDR3 size: 15 residues. CDR3 in DNA: TGTGCCAGCAGGCGACAGGGGACGAACACCGGGGAGCTGTTTTTT. As protein: CASRRQGTNTGELFF.

DNA for the CDR3: TGCAGCGTTTCGAGGGGGGGTACAGATACGCAGTATTTT. Translating gives CSVSRGGTDTQYF. This chain joins TRBV29-1 and TRBJ2-3, with a possible D match to TRBD2 (7 bases). V gave up 5 bases and J gave up 3 bases, with 12 bases separating them. The CDR3 totals 13 residues. Germline-derived CDR1 and CDR2 are SQVTM and ANQGSEA.

The rearrangement uses TRBV6-8 and TRBJ1-2, with D perhaps matching TRBD1 (6 bases). CDR3 length: 12 residues. The germline gives CDR1 MNHGY, CDR2 SAAAGT. V shed 6 bases and J shed 10 bases, with 15 bases lying between them. The CDR3: CASSLGGRVYTF. In DNA form, the CDR3 reads TGTGCCAGCAGCCTGGGGGGCCGAGTCTACACCTTC.

The J gene is TRBJ2-3, the V gene TRBV5-1, with D perhaps matching TRBD2 (6 bases). This CDR3 spans 15 amino acids. Trimming removed 5 bases from V and 3 bases from J, with 16 bases in between. Germline loops: CDR1 SGHRS, CDR2 YFSETQ. Here the CDR3 DNA reads TGCGCCAGCAGGCGGGCTAGCGTAGTAACAGATACGCAGTATTTT. It codes for CASRRASVVTDTQYF.

V is TRBV12-5 and J is TRBJ2-5; D is perhaps TRBD2 (6 bases). From germline, CDR1 is LGHNT and CDR2 FRNRAP. This CDR3 has 13 amino acids. The CDR3: CASPWGGRETQYF. DNA of the CDR3: TGTGCCAGCCCGTGGGGAGGTCGGGAGACCCAGTACTTC.

In its sample, this clone is large. V and J are TRBV9 and TRBJ1-2; 7 bases map to TRBD1. The CDR3 length is 16 residues. V shed 7 bases and J 4 bases; nucleotides not matched to a gene: 16. The germline V gene has CDR1 SGDLS and CDR2 YYNGEE. The CDR3 protein is CASEASTGEVPYGYTF. The CDR3 nucleotides read TGTGCCAGCGAAGCTTCAACAGGGGAGGTTCCCTATGGCTACACCTTC. Full variable domain (rest looked up from reference TRBV9 and TRBJ1-2): DSGVTQTPKHLITATGQRVTLRCSPRSGDLSVYWYQQSLDQGLQFLIQYYNGEERAKGNILERFSAQQFPDLHSELNLSSLELGDSALYFCASEASTGEVPYGYTFGSGTRLTVV.

By frequency in the sample, this clone is medium-sized. The chain carries TRBV11-3 and TRBJ2-2; 11 bases align to TRBD2. After removal of 5 bases from V and 8 bases from J, the junction contained 7 bases not matched to a gene. The CDR3 spans 15 residues. Germline V lookup: CDR1 SGHNT, CDR2 YENEEA. CDR3: CASSATSGGTGELFF. Written as DNA, the CDR3 is TGTGCCAGCAGCGCAACTAGCGGGGGAACGGGGGAGCTGTTTTTT.